The 10 T cell receptor beta chains listed next were all sequenced from one sample in a study of T cells in Graves' hyperthyroidism and ophthalmopathy. Amplification yielded TCR beta CDR3 regions, with RNA transcripts as the source. HTBI primers drove first-round RT-PCR of the TCR CDR3. TCRdb ran MiXCR on the multiplex PCR reads and lists one entry per CDR3 protein. The sample holds about 580,000 distinct CDR3 sequences, about 15% seen once. The sample consisted of blood. Receptor source: a woman in her thirties with Graves' hyperthyroidism that later progressed to Graves' ophthalmopathy.

The V gene is TRBV6-1, the J gene TRBJ2-7, with D perhaps assigned TRBD1 or TRBD2 (5 bases each). Germline CDR1 MNHNS, CDR2 SASEGT. CDR3 size: 15 residues. Trimming removed 7 bases at V and 2 bases at J, with 18 bases between. The CDR3 reads CASIPNAGTPYEQYF. The CDR3 nucleotides are TGTGCCAGCATCCCGAATGCCGGGACCCCCTACGAGCAGTACTTC.

This clonotype was seen a few times. V is TRBV12-5 and J is TRBJ2-7; the match to TRBD1 covers 9 bases. V shed 5 bases, J shed 3 bases, and the junction held 5 bases outside the gene matches. The CDR3 spans 14 residues. The germline V gene has CDR1 LGHNT and CDR2 FRNRAP. The DNA of the CDR3 is TGTGCTAGTGGTGGGGACAGGGCATTCTACGAGCAGTACTTC. Translation: CASGGDRAFYEQYF. The variable domain in full, completed from reference TRBV12-5 and TRBJ2-7, reads DARVTQTPRHKVTEMGQEVTMRCQPILGHNTVFWYRQTMMQGLELLAYFRNRAPLDDSGMPKDRFSAEMPDATLATLKIQPSEPRDSAVYFCASGGDRAFYEQYFGPGTRLTVT.

This chain joins TRBV7-3 and TRBJ2-3, with D maybe TRBD2 (5 bases). This CDR3 is built from 14 residues. V lost 4 bases and J lost 6, with 14 bases in between. CDR1 is SGHTA, CDR2 FQGTGA, per germline. The CDR3 DNA follows: TGTGCCAGCAGCTGGAGGCCCCCGCCGGATACGCAGTATTTT. Translation gives CASSWRPPPDTQYF. Variable domain in full (rest from reference TRBV7-3 and TRBJ2-3): GAGVSQTPSNKVTEKGKYVELRCDPISGHTALYWYRQSLGQGPEFLIYFQGTGAADDSGLPNDRFFAVRPEGSVSTLKIQRTERGDSAVYLCASSWRPPPDTQYFGPGTRLTVL.

This clonotype was counted at least ten times. This sequence joins TRBV6-5 and TRBJ2-7, with no clear D. V lost 0 bases to trimming and J lost 7 bases, with 16 bases between them. Germline CDR1 reads MNHEY; CDR2 reads SVGAGI. The CDR3 spans 15 residues. This CDR3 is CASSYSSATSGEQYF. The CDR3 region has the DNA TGTGCCAGCAGTTACTCGAGCGCTACCTCCGGAGAGCAGTACTTC.

This clonotype showed up many times. The chain couples TRBV28 to TRBJ1-3; maybe TRBD1 (6 bases). Germline V gives CDR1 MDHEN, CDR2 SYDVKM. Trimming pared 5 bases from V and 13 bases from J, leaving 12 bases between. The CDR3 has 11 residues. CDR3 in amino acids: CASSPGHGIYF. In DNA, the CDR3 is TGTGCCAGCAGTCCGGGACACGGAATATATTTT.

This clonotype was counted at least ten times. As DNA, the CDR3 is TGCAGTGCTAGAGGGGAGACAGGTGCAACCTACGAGCAGTACTTC. This codes for CSARGETGATYEQYF. The V and J genes are TRBV20-1 and TRBJ2-7; maybe TRBD1 (6 bases). Germline V gene lookup returns CDR1 DFQATT and CDR2 SNEGSKA (reference sequence). Deletions cut 1 base from V and 2 bases from J, with 15 bases between. This CDR3 has 15 residues.

This clonotype was observed at least ten times. The chain has TRBV7-9 and TRBJ1-1; D unclear. This CDR3 is 14 amino acids long. Germline-derived CDR1 and CDR2 are SEHNR and FQNEAQ (reference sequence). V was shortened by 1 base and J by 0 bases, with 6 bases between the two germline ends. CDR3 loop: CASSLDGLNTEAFF. The DNA of the CDR3 is TGTGCCAGCAGCTTAGACGGACTGAACACTGAAGCTTTCTTT. Based on the CDR3 plus reference TRBV7-9 and TRBJ1-1, the full variable domain is DTGVSQNPRHKITKRGQNVTFRCDPISEHNRLYWYRQTLGQGPEFLTYFQNEAQLEKSRLLSDRFSAERPKGSFSTLEIQRTEQGDSAMYLCASSLDGLNTEAFFGQGTRLTVV.

This clonotype was observed many times. The genes are TRBV7-2 and TRBJ2-5; 8 bases match TRBD1. Germline V lookup: CDR1 SGHTA, CDR2 FQGNSA. There are 14 residues in the CDR3. The junction had 5 bases not matched to a gene; V was cut back by 3 bases and J by 5 bases. The CDR3 loop reads CASSFQGAEETQYF. Here the CDR3 DNA reads TGTGCCAGCAGCTTCCAGGGGGCAGAGGAGACCCAGTACTTC.

Comment on this clonotype: With a much larger clone just one base away, this may be a read error. V is TRBV20-1 and J is TRBJ1-2; a possible D gene is TRBD1 (5 bases). Germline CDR1 and CDR2: DFQATT and SNEGSKA (reference sequence). V lost 3 bases, J lost 0 bases, and 17 bases lay in between. This CDR3 spans 16 amino acids. The CDR3 DNA sequence: TGCAGTGCTAGCCGGGGACGCCGACTATCTAACTATGGCTACACCTTC. This gives the protein CSASRGRRLSNYGYTF.

In its sample, this clonotype was seen many times. The chain carries TRBV12-3 or TRBV12-4 and TRBJ1-4; perhaps TRBD1 as D (6 bases). Trimming removed 6 bases from V and 6 bases from J, with 11 bases in between. The CDR3 contains 13 residues. This CDR3 reads CASSPNRDEKLFF. The CDR3 nucleotides read TGTGCCAGCAGCCCTAACAGGGATGAAAAACTGTTTTTT.